The 14 T cell receptor beta chains given below trace back to one sample, sequenced in a study of shared clonotypes between healthy human individuals. Libraries were prepared by immunoSEQ multiplex PCR; TCRdb keeps only in-frame clonotypes and omits some of them. The sample has about 2.3 million clones, roughly 93% seen once; the top ten hold about 0.37%. Sequencing was carried out using naive CD4+ T cells from PBMCs. Subset described: CD45RA+ positively selected. The receptors here all came from a man aged 18 to 30 in good health. Some clones in this sample may be carry-over from other donors' samples.

The rearrangement joins TRBV29-1 to TRBJ2-1, with TRBD2 matching over 9 bases. The CDR3 has 13 amino acids. The germline gives CDR1 SQVTM, CDR2 ANQGSEA. V lost 8 bases and J lost 5; bases outside the gene matches: 7. CDR3 nucleotide sequence: TGCAGCATCCGGACTAGCGTGGACAATGAGCAGTTCTTC. Its translation is CSIRTSVDNEQFF.

The chain combines TRBV2 with TRBJ2-1; either TRBD1 or TRBD2 may fit D (5 bases each). CDR1 is SNHLY, CDR2 FYNNEI, per germline. V was shortened by 2 bases and J by 6 bases, with 14 bases between the two germline ends. The CDR3 length is 15 residues. The CDR3 here is CASSEQGIGANEQFF. The CDR3 DNA is TGTGCCAGCAGTGAACAGGGTATCGGGGCCAATGAGCAGTTCTTC.

This clone was seen once. This chain connects TRBV21-1 to TRBJ2-5; the tabulated D call, TRBD2, remains unverified against the DNA. TRBV21-1 is annotated as a pseudogene. The CDR3 has 16 amino acids. The CDR3 DNA sequence: TGTGCCAGCAGCAGACGGACTAGCGGGATCCAAGAGACCCAGTACTTC. This codes for CASSRRTSGIQETQYF.

The chain combines TRBV7-2 with TRBJ1-2; D is perhaps TRBD1 (6 bases). The V end lost 6 bases, the J end lost 4 bases, and 15 bases lay between the germline ends. Germline CDR1 SGHTA, CDR2 FQGNSA. The CDR3 has 14 residues. CDR3 coding DNA: TGTGCCAGCAGGGGGATAAGGGGGACCTATGGCTACACCTTC. Amino acids: CASRGIRGTYGYTF.

On this clone: Other nucleotide sequences in the sample specify the same CDR3. The chain has TRBV2 and TRBJ2-7, with D possibly called TRBD1 or TRBD2 (5 bases each). V gave up 3 bases and J gave up 2 bases, with 8 bases separating them. Germline V lookup: CDR1 SNHLY, CDR2 FYNNEI. The CDR3 contains 13 residues. The CDR3, as DNA: TGTGCCAGCAGTGATCAGGGAGCCTACGAGCAGTACTTC. Translation gives CASSDQGAYEQYF.

The CDR3 DNA follows: TGTGCCAGCAGCTTCGACAGGGGCACTGAAGCTTTCTTT. This translates into CASSFDRGTEAFF. The V call is TRBV28, the J call TRBJ1-1, with 8 bases fitting TRBD1. The CDR3 covers 13 residues. The germline V gene encodes CDR1 MDHEN and CDR2 SYDVKM. V shed 6 bases, J shed 4 bases, and the junction held 4 bases outside the gene matches.

The V gene is TRBV29-1, the J gene TRBJ2-5, with 11 bases lining up with TRBD2. Trimming cost V 6 bases and J 4 bases; bases outside gene matches: 4. There are 13 residues in the CDR3. The V gene's germline CDR1 is SQVTM and CDR2 ANQGSEA. In DNA form, the CDR3 reads TGCAGCGTGAATGGACTAGCGGGAGAGACCCAGTACTTC. Its protein is CSVNGLAGETQYF.

The chain uses TRBV7-8 and TRBJ2-7; 16 bases are shared with TRBD2. The junction had 7 bases not matched to a gene; V was cut back by 7 bases and J by 1 base. This CDR3 spans 17 amino acids. Germline lookup yields CDR1 SGHVS and CDR2 FQNEAQ. CDR3 protein: CASNTPGLAGGSYEQYF. CDR3 DNA sequence: TGTGCCAGCAATACACCGGGACTAGCGGGAGGGTCCTACGAGCAGTACTTC.

The genes are TRBV5-1 and TRBJ1-2; maybe TRBD1 (6 bases). CDR1 is SGHRS, CDR2 YFSETQ, per germline. The CDR3 spans 13 residues. V was pared by 2 bases and J by 7 bases, with 12 bases between. CDR3 in amino acids: CASSLQQGSGYTF. CDR3 nucleotides: TGCGCCAGCAGCTTACAACAGGGCTCTGGCTACACCTTC.

On this clone itself: Other DNA sequences from this sample encode an identical CDR3 as well. This rearrangement joins TRBV6-5 to TRBJ1-5, with no clear D. The germline V gene has CDR1 MNHEY and CDR2 SVGAGI. V lost 6 bases, J lost 4 bases, and 10 bases lay in between. CDR3 length: 13 residues. The CDR3 here is CASSSRDNQPQHF. Written as DNA, the CDR3 is TGTGCCAGCAGCTCTCGAGATAATCAGCCCCAGCATTTT.

The genes are TRBV25-1 and TRBJ2-7, with 11 bases matching TRBD1. V lost 5 bases to trimming and J lost 3 bases; unmatched junction nucleotides: 9. CDR3 length: 16 residues. CDR1 is MGHDK, CDR2 SYGVNS, per germline. The CDR3 reads CASSRAGQGARYEQYF. For the CDR3, the DNA is TGTGCCAGCAGTCGAGCTGGACAGGGGGCGCGCTACGAGCAGTACTTC.

The genes are TRBV28 and TRBJ1-5, with D unclear. Trimming stripped 6 bases from V and 1 base from J, with 19 bases between. Germline V gene sequence: CDR1 MDHEN, CDR2 SYDVKM. The CDR3 runs 17 residues. The DNA of the CDR3 is TGTGCCAGCAGCGCCCCCTCTCTGGGCTTCAGCAATCAGCCCCAGCATTTT. As protein: CASSAPSLGFSNQPQHF.

This clone was seen a single time. The chain uses TRBV28 and TRBJ2-3, with 9 positions matching TRBD1. Germline CDR1 MDHEN, CDR2 SYDVKM. The CDR3 has 16 amino acids. V lost 3 bases, J lost 2 bases, and 6 bases stayed unmatched. In DNA, the CDR3 is TGTGCCAGCAGTTTTGCCGGGACAGGGAACACAGATACGCAGTATTTT. This encodes CASSFAGTGNTDTQYF.

V usage is TRBV29-1 and J usage is TRBJ2-3; D call uncertain. V lost 3 bases to trimming and J lost 3 bases, with 10 bases between them. Germline assignment: CDR1 SQVTM and CDR2 ANQGSEA. This CDR3 has 13 residues. CDR3 sequence: CSVDRRQTDTQYF. In nucleotides, the CDR3 is TGCAGCGTTGATCGCAGGCAGACAGATACGCAGTATTTT.